The 14 T cell receptor beta chains below all came from one sample that was sequenced in a study of OX40 agonist ivuxolimab in advanced cancers. The library was made by the immunoSEQ multiplex PCR assay. Sourced from immuneACCESS, this table was stored by TCRdb with only in-frame sequences that have V and J called. A share of the clones is absent; for the studies checked, an unresolved V gene accounts for under half, and the remainder has no known explanation. A total of tens of thousands of clones appear in this sample, 80% of them only once. About 5.5% of the sample is held by the ten biggest clonotypes. The sequenced sample was CD4+ or CD8+ T cells sorted from blood, obtained in a trial of the OX40 agonist ivuxolimab. All receptors derive from an adult with an advanced solid tumor such as melanoma, head and neck, liver or kidney cancer.

The J gene is TRBJ1-1, the V gene TRBV6-5; perhaps TRBD1 as D (6 bases). This CDR3 contains 16 residues. Trimming shortened V by 0 bases and J by 5 bases, and 16 bases separated the two germline ends. Germline assignment: CDR1 MNHEY and CDR2 SVGAGI. The DNA of the CDR3 is TGTGCCAGCAGTTACTCACCCGACCGGAGGGGGACTGAAGCTTTCTTT. It codes for CASSYSPDRRGTEAFF.

The chain employs TRBV6-1 and TRBJ1-2; D gene uncertain. V lost 3 bases to trimming and J lost 8 bases, with 16 bases between them. The CDR3 is made up of 14 amino acids. Looked up from germline, CDR1 is MNHNS and CDR2 is SASEGT. DNA of the CDR3: TGTGCCAGCAGTGACCCCCACCTCGGCACAGGCTACACCTTC. It translates to CASSDPHLGTGYTF.

The genes are TRBV7-8 and TRBJ2-1; D unclear. Between the trimmed V and J ends, which lost 8 bases and 4 bases, there was a span of 12 bases. The germline gives CDR1 SGHVS, CDR2 FQNEAQ. This CDR3 has 13 residues. The CDR3 protein is CASASGTYNEQFF. CDR3 nucleotide sequence: TGTGCCAGCGCCAGTGGAACTTACAATGAGCAGTTCTTC.

The genes are TRBV6-1 and TRBJ1-2, with D perhaps matching TRBD1 (5 bases). This CDR3 comprises 18 residues. Germline V lookup: CDR1 MNHNS, CDR2 SASEGT. V lost 2 bases and J lost 2, with 21 bases in between. Here the CDR3 reads CASSEISGLRRQNYGYTF. The CDR3 DNA is TGTGCCAGCAGTGAAATATCTGGGCTTCGCCGACAGAACTATGGCTACACCTTC.

The sample holds one count of this clone. V gene TRBV9 combines with J gene TRBJ1-5, with D uncertain. This CDR3 region has 15 residues. Trimming shortened V by 0 bases and J by 1 base, and 8 bases separated the two germline ends. From germline, CDR1 is SGDLS and CDR2 YYNGEE. CDR3 amino acids: CASSVDPASNQPQHF. CDR3 nucleotide sequence: TGTGCCAGCAGCGTAGACCCAGCGAGCAATCAGCCCCAGCATTTT.

This clone was counted a few times. The chain joins TRBV6-1 to TRBJ1-2; D unresolved. V was clipped by 6 bases and J by 2 bases, with 7 bases between them. In germline, CDR1 is MNHNS, CDR2 SASEGT. The CDR3 is 12 residues long. The CDR3 DNA follows: TGTGCCAGCAGAGAGGGAAACTATGGCTACACCTTC. Residues: CASREGNYGYTF.

This clone was recorded only once. The chain recombines TRBV28 with TRBJ2-1; no firm D call. Germline V lookup: CDR1 MDHEN, CDR2 SYDVKM. With 7 bases removed from V and 3 bases from J, the gap between germline ends came to 19 bases. This CDR3 comprises 16 residues. The chain's CDR3 is CASNNPPPYFYNEQFF. CDR3 coding DNA: TGTGCCAGCAACAACCCTCCGCCTTACTTCTACAATGAGCAGTTCTTC.

The rearrangement uses TRBV5-4 and TRBJ1-2; a possible D gene is TRBD1 (5 bases). The CDR3 totals 16 residues. Per germline, CDR1 SGHNT and CDR2 YYREEE (reference sequence). V was clipped by 6 bases and J by 8 bases, with 26 bases between them. In nucleotides, the CDR3 is TGTGCCAGCACATCAAAACCCGACAGAGGAATAAGGGGCTACACCTTC. It translates to CASTSKPDRGIRGYTF.

The chain carries TRBV9 and TRBJ1-6, with TRBD1 identical over 9 bases. The V gene's germline CDR1 is SGDLS and CDR2 YYNGEE. V lost 2 bases, J lost 9 bases, and 6 bases stayed unmatched. CDR3 length: 15 residues. For the CDR3, the DNA is TGTGCCAGCAGCGTTTCCGGGACAGGGACTTCACCCCTCCACTTT. It yields the protein CASSVSGTGTSPLHF. Full variable domain (rest looked up from reference TRBV9 and TRBJ1-6): DSGVTQTPKHLITATGQRVTLRCSPRSGDLSVYWYQQSLDQGLQFLIQYYNGEERAKGNILERFSAQQFPDLHSELNLSSLELGDSALYFCASSVSGTGTSPLHFGNGTRLTVT.

Concerning this clone itself: At one end the junction does not follow the germline gene, possibly because of a read error. The chain recombines TRBV7-7 with TRBJ2-5, with D possibly matching TRBD1 (6 bases). This CDR3 comprises 13 residues. Germline lookup yields CDR1 SSHAT and CDR2 FNYEAQ (reference sequence). CDR3 DNA sequence: TGTGCTAGCAGCTTATCAGGGGTCGGGACCCAGTACTTC. This gives the protein CASSLSGVGTQYF.

This chain connects TRBV4-1 to TRBJ2-1; 11 bases fit TRBD2. CDR1 is MGHRA and CDR2 is YSYEKL in the germline V gene. The CDR3 runs to 16 residues. The V and J ends lost 4 bases and 7 bases, in that order; junction bases with no gene match: 9. As DNA, the CDR3 is TGCGCCAGCAGCCCAATTAGCGGGAGGGCCGGGAATGAGCAGTTCTTC. This translates into CASSPISGRAGNEQFF.

The V call is TRBV11-2, the J call TRBJ2-1; no clear D. With 5 bases removed from V and 10 bases from J, the gap between germline ends came to 15 bases. The CDR3 loop spans 13 amino acids. Germline V gene sequence: CDR1 SGHAT, CDR2 FQNNGV. The CDR3 DNA reads as TGTGCCAGCAGCCCGAACCTAGAGTGGGAGCAGTTCTTC. As protein: CASSPNLEWEQFF.

The chain is built from TRBV28 and TRBJ1-1, with D unclear. Trimming stripped 9 bases from V and 6 bases from J, with 17 bases between. Germline V gene data show CDR1 as MDHEN and CDR2 as SYDVKM. The CDR3 contains 13 residues. For the CDR3, the DNA is TGTGCCAGTTCGGTGGGGTCCGGCGCTGAAGCTTTCTTT. Amino acids: CASSVGSGAEAFF.

This clone was recorded a few times. This sequence joins TRBV6-4 and TRBJ2-5; D possibly corresponds to TRBD1 (6 bases). Germline V gives CDR1 MRHNA, CDR2 SNTAGT. This CDR3 contains 18 residues. Between the trimmed V and J ends, which lost 2 bases and 1 base, there was a span of 20 bases. For the CDR3, the DNA is TGTGCCAGCAGTGACCCACCTTACGCGACAGGAACCCAAGAGACCCAGTACTTC. This encodes CASSDPPYATGTQETQYF.